The 20 T cell receptor beta chains presented below share a single source sample, sequenced in a study of blood T cells in healthy people across ages (dated by TCRdb to between 2014 and 2016). The library relied on 5' RACE. Sequencing was performed on an Illumina HiSeq 2500. A second PCR of about 6 to 11 cycles was performed with a sample-barcoded 5' primer and a J-beta primer mix. TCRdb took the public reads, trimmed them with fastp at Q25, ran MiXCR for clone calling and kept in-frame beta chains. Entries are consolidated by CDR3 protein sequence, retaining the most common genes and DNA. This sample comprises 600,000 to 800,000 distinct CDR3 sequences, roughly half of them detected only once. The top ten clones comprise roughly 12% of the sample. Sequencing used blood. All receptors derive from a woman aged 80 or over in good health.

The chain is built from TRBV4-3 and TRBJ2-2, with 8 bases fitting TRBD1. This CDR3 contains 17 residues. Germline CDR1 and CDR2: LGHNA and YSLEER. V shed 1 base and J 5 bases; nucleotides not matched to a gene: 9. The CDR3 DNA follows: TGCGCCAGCAGCCAAGTTGCTGGACAGGGAGAAACCGGGGAGCTGTTTTTT. Its protein product is CASSQVAGQGETGELFF.

V is TRBV15 and J is TRBJ2-3; unclear D gene. Germline CDR1 LNHNV, CDR2 YYDKDF (reference sequence). The CDR3 has 13 residues. The germline V and J ends were trimmed by 3 bases and 5 bases, with 9 bases remaining between them. CDR3 coding DNA: TGTGCCACCAGCAGTACAGAAATAGATACGCAGTATTTT. It translates to CATSSTEIDTQYF.

This clonotype was found once. A much more abundant neighbour one base away suggests this may be a read error. V and J are TRBV12-3 or TRBV12-4 and TRBJ2-3, with 7 bases identical to TRBD2. Losses at the gene ends were 2 bases for V and 4 bases for J; bases not matched to a gene: 9. This CDR3 spans 16 amino acids. CDR3: CASSLRSGDGSDTQYF. Here the CDR3 DNA reads TGTGCCAGCAGTTTACGCAGCGGGGATGGGTCAGATACGCAGTATTTT.

J is TRBJ1-5 and V is TRBV6-6; D uncertain. CDR1 and CDR2 from the germline V gene are MNHNY and SVGAGI (reference sequence). The CDR3 is made up of 14 amino acids. Trimming removed 7 bases at V and 6 bases at J, with 16 bases between. In nucleotides, the CDR3 is TGTGCCAGCAAGCAGACGGGCGGCCCTCAGCCCCAGCATTTT. Translating it yields CASKQTGGPQPQHF.

The rearrangement joins TRBV5-1 to TRBJ2-1, with D possibly TRBD2 on 6 matching bases. The V and J ends lost 7 bases and 4 bases respectively, with 18 bases between them. The germline V gene encodes CDR1 SGHRS and CDR2 YFSETQ. This CDR3 has 15 amino acids. CDR3 DNA sequence: TGCGCCAGCGGGGCGGGACGAGCGGATTACAATGAGCAGTTCTTC. Amino acids: CASGAGRADYNEQFF.

This clonotype was seen more than once but under ten times. CDR3 in DNA: TGTGCCAGCGTCAGAGCTCCTGGGGCCAACGTCCTGACTTTC. It encodes CASVRAPGANVLTF. The chain carries TRBV6-6 and TRBJ2-6, with D uncertain. Germline-derived CDR1 and CDR2 are MNHNY and SVGAGI (reference sequence). Trimming removed 8 bases from V and 2 bases from J, with 10 bases in between. The CDR3 extends over 14 amino acids.

This clonotype was picked up one time. The chain has TRBV4-2 and TRBJ2-5; 9 bases match TRBD2. V gave up 3 bases and J gave up 11 bases; unmatched junction bases: 16. This CDR3 has 16 residues. CDR1 is LGHNA, CDR2 YNFKEQ, per germline. In nucleotides, the CDR3 is TGTGCCAGCAGCCAGGACCTTTTAGCGGGGGCCGTGGAGCAGTACTTC. This gives the protein CASSQDLLAGAVEQYF.

In DNA, the CDR3 is TGTGCCAGCAGTGAAGGTCTGCAGAACAATGAGCAGTTCTTC. Protein: CASSEGLQNNEQFF. The chain carries TRBV2 and TRBJ2-1, with unresolved D. Trimming pared 1 base from V and 5 bases from J, leaving 9 bases between. This CDR3 spans 14 amino acids. Germline V lookup: CDR1 SNHLY, CDR2 FYNNEI.

The rearrangement links TRBV15 to TRBJ2-5; the D gene is possibly TRBD2 (6 bases). CDR1 LNHNV and CDR2 YYDKDF come from the germline V gene (reference sequence). Trimming pared 11 bases from V and 3 bases from J, leaving 13 bases between. The CDR3 covers 12 residues. CDR3 amino acids: CASTSGEETQYF. Written as DNA, the CDR3 is TGTGCCTCGACTTCGGGGGAAGAGACCCAGTACTTC.

J is TRBJ2-1 and V is TRBV14; the match to TRBD2 covers 7 bases. Germline lookup yields CDR1 SGHDN and CDR2 FVKESK. The CDR3 runs 16 residues. Unmatched junction bases numbered 12, after V lost 4 bases and J lost 6 bases. The CDR3 bases are TGTGCCAGCAGCCGAGGTGGGACTACTCTTAGCAATGAGCAGTTCTTC. Encoded protein: CASSRGGTTLSNEQFF.

Many counts were recorded for this clonotype. The chain recombines TRBV21-1 with TRBJ2-7; TRBD1, the D gene given by the table, was not confirmed from the DNA. TRBV21-1 is flagged as a pseudogene. This CDR3 has 15 residues. The CDR3 DNA is TGTGCCAGCAGCAAAAGCCCCGGTCCTAGGAGCGAGCAGTACTTC. Translation gives CASSKSPGPRSEQYF.

This clonotype was counted at least ten times. The chain has TRBV7-9 and TRBJ2-3; D remains unclear. Trimming took off 11 bases at V and 1 base at J, with 13 bases between the two ends. This CDR3 comprises 13 residues. Germline V gene lookup returns CDR1 SEHNR and CDR2 FQNEAQ (reference sequence). The CDR3 DNA is TGTGCCCCCCTGGCTGTCCGCACAGATACGCAGTATTTT. Protein: CAPLAVRTDTQYF.

The chain couples TRBV5-1 to TRBJ1-5; D uncertain. Between the trimmed V and J ends, which lost 0 bases and 3 bases, there was a span of 10 bases. The germline V gene encodes CDR1 SGHRS and CDR2 YFSETQ. The CDR3 loop spans 15 amino acids. The CDR3 loop reads CASSLEGRPNQPQHF. The CDR3, as DNA: TGCGCCAGCAGCTTGGAAGGCAGACCCAATCAGCCCCAGCATTTT.

This clonotype was counted ten times or more. The chain carries TRBV29-1 and TRBJ1-2; no firm D call. V was trimmed by 6 bases and J by 3 bases, leaving 11 bases between them. CDR1 is SQVTM and CDR2 is ANQGSEA in the germline V gene. The CDR3 covers 12 residues. DNA of the CDR3: TGCAGCGTCACCGGAGGTCACTATGGCTACACCTTC. Translating gives CSVTGGHYGYTF.

The rearrangement joins TRBV9 to TRBJ1-4; TRBD1 is a possible D gene (6 bases). V was trimmed by 2 bases and J by 8 bases, leaving 10 bases between them. The CDR3 runs to 13 residues. Germline CDR1 and CDR2: SGDLS and YYNGEE. This CDR3 reads CASSVSGGEKLFF. As DNA, the CDR3 is TGTGCCAGCAGCGTTAGCGGGGGCGAAAAACTGTTTTTT. The full variable domain, rest sourced from reference TRBV9 and TRBJ1-4, is DSGVTQTPKHLITATGQRVTLRCSPRSGDLSVYWYQQSLDQGLQFLIQYYNGEERAKGNILERFSAQQFPDLHSELNLSSLELGDSALYFCASSVSGGEKLFFGSGTQLSVL.

The V call is TRBV6-2 or TRBV6-3, the J call TRBJ1-2; no clear D gene. The CDR3 has 12 amino acids. The V end lost 6 bases, the J end lost 4 bases, and 9 bases lay between the germline ends. The germline V gene has CDR1 MNHEY and CDR2 SVGEGT. The CDR3 nucleotides are TGTGCCAGCAGAACGGACGTCTATGGCTACACCTTC. Protein sequence: CASRTDVYGYTF.

The chain recombines TRBV5-6 with TRBJ2-7, with 8 bases identical to TRBD1. V trimming: 2 bases; J trimming: 2 bases; junction bases outside the gene matches: 3. This CDR3 region has 14 residues. Germline assignment: CDR1 SGHDT and CDR2 YYEEEE. CDR3 nucleotides: TGTGCCAGCAGCTTCCGGGACAGGCCCTACGAGCAGTACTTC. The encoded protein is CASSFRDRPYEQYF.

This clonotype was seen ten or more times. This chain joins TRBV2 and TRBJ2-1, with 9 bases lining up with TRBD1. CDR3 size: 16 residues. Germline lookup yields CDR1 SNHLY and CDR2 FYNNEI. Trimming at V came to 4 bases and at J to 6 bases, leaving 10 bases not matched to a gene. The CDR3 reads CASSVQRTGASNEQFF. The CDR3 nucleotides are TGTGCCAGCAGTGTTCAGAGGACAGGGGCCTCCAATGAGCAGTTCTTC.

In its sample, this clonotype was seen many times. J is TRBJ2-3 and V is TRBV5-8, with 8 nucleotides matching TRBD1. CDR3 length: 16 amino acids. Germline CDR1 SGHTS, CDR2 YDEGEE. V gave up 0 bases and J gave up 1 base; unmatched junction bases: 4. CDR3 bases: TGTGCCAGCAGCTTGGCGGGGACAGGAGGCACAGATACGCAGTATTTT. It is translated as CASSLAGTGGTDTQYF.

Remarks on this clonotype: At one of its ends the junction is not consistent with the germline gene, which may arise from a read error. The chain carries TRBV30 and TRBJ2-1; no reliable D call. Germline CDR1 reads GTSNPN; CDR2 reads SVGIG (reference sequence). This CDR3 comprises 13 residues. The CDR3 nucleotides are TGTGCCTGTAGTGTCGCCGGATACAATGAGCAGTTCTTC. Amino acid sequence: CACSVAGYNEQFF.